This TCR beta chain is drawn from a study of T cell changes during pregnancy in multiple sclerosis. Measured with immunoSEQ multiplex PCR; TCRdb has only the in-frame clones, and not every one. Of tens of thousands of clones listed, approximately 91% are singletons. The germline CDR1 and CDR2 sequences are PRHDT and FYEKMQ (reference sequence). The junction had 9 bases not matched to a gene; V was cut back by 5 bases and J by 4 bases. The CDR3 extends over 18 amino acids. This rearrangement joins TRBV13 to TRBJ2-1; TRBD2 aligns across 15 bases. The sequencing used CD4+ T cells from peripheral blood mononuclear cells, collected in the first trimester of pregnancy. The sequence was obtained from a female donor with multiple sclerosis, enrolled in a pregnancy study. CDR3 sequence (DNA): TGTGCCAGCAGCGACGAGAGGACTAGCGGGAGGGTATACAATGAGCAGTTCTTC. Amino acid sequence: CASSDERTSGRVYNEQFF.